Below are 30 T cell receptor beta chains sequenced from a single sample in a study of T cells in Graves' hyperthyroidism and ophthalmopathy. Authors of the study amplified TCR beta CDR3 regions from RNA transcripts. The TCR CDR3 first-round RT-PCR relied on the HTBI primer set. Using its own MiXCR run on the multiplex PCR reads, TCRdb lists one record per CDR3 protein. Of 560,000 or so distinct CDR3 sequences in the sample, nearly 20% were seen once. The sample taken for sequencing was blood. The receptor set was obtained from a man in his forties or fifties with Graves' ophthalmopathy.

Ten or more counts support this clonotype. The CDR3 coding sequence is TGTGCCAGCTCACCACCGGGCGGGAGGGCCACAGATACGCAGTATTTT. The encoded protein is CASSPPGGRATDTQYF. The chain uses TRBV18 and TRBJ2-3, with 9 bases aligning to TRBD2. Per the germline V gene, CDR1 is KGHSH and CDR2 is LQKENI. J gave up 2 bases and V 0 bases, and 3 bases lay outside the gene matches. CDR3 length: 16 amino acids.

V and J are TRBV7-2 and TRBJ2-7, with TRBD2 matching 12 bases. Germline V gene sequence: CDR1 SGHTA, CDR2 FQGNSA. V shed 1 base, J shed 4 bases, and the junction held 14 bases outside the gene matches. The CDR3 length is 19 residues. CDR3 region: CASSLVSGTSGFGSYEQYF. CDR3 coding DNA: TGTGCCAGCAGCTTAGTTTCTGGGACTAGCGGGTTCGGCTCTTACGAGCAGTACTTC.

There are many counts of this clonotype. The rearrangement uses TRBV30 and TRBJ1-1; D not resolved. Between the trimmed V and J ends, which lost 0 bases and 4 bases, there was a span of 9 bases. The CDR3 runs to 13 residues. CDR1 and CDR2 from the germline V gene are GTSNPN and SVGIG (reference sequence). The CDR3 sequence: CAWSVRSTTEAFF. The CDR3 nucleotides read TGTGCCTGGAGTGTAAGGTCAACCACTGAAGCTTTCTTT.

The rearrangement joins TRBV6-1 to TRBJ2-1, with D maybe TRBD1 (6 bases). CDR1 MNHNS and CDR2 SASEGT come from the germline V gene. Between the trimmed V and J ends, which lost 2 bases and 7 bases, there was a span of 9 bases. This CDR3 spans 13 amino acids. This CDR3 reads CASSEQGLNEQFF. The CDR3 DNA reads TGTGCCAGCAGTGAACAGGGGCTGAATGAGCAGTTCTTC.

The chain combines TRBV4-2 with TRBJ2-7, with TRBD1 as a possible D gene (6 bases). Trimming cost V 0 bases and J 3 bases, with 12 bases left between them. CDR3 length: 15 residues. Germline loops: CDR1 LGHNA, CDR2 YNFKEQ. The DNA of the CDR3 is TGTGCCAGCAGCCAAGATAGGGACACTTACTACGAGCAGTACTTC. This gives the protein CASSQDRDTYYEQYF.

V gene TRBV9 combines with J gene TRBJ2-3; 10 nucleotides match TRBD2. This CDR3 is 16 amino acids long. Germline CDR1 SGDLS, CDR2 YYNGEE. The trim removed 3 bases at V and 6 bases at J, leaving 10 bases unmatched. CDR3 DNA sequence: TGTGCCAGCAGCGCCCCACTAGCGGGATATGCTGATACGCAGTATTTT. Translation gives CASSAPLAGYADTQYF.

This clonotype was detected only a few times. V usage is TRBV5-5 and J usage is TRBJ2-1; TRBD2 matches 8 bases. CDR3 length: 15 residues. In germline, CDR1 is SGHKS, CDR2 YYEKEE (reference sequence). Trimming took 4 bases from V and 4 from J; bases not matched to a gene: 7. The CDR3 bases are TGTGCCAGCAGCCGGCCCGGGGGGGCGTACAATGAGCAGTTCTTC. It is translated as CASSRPGGAYNEQFF. The full variable domain, its missing parts supplied by reference TRBV5-5 and TRBJ2-1, is DAGVTQSPTHLIKTRGQQVTLRCSPISGHKSVSWYQQVLGQGPQFIFQYYEKEERGRGNFPDRFSARQFPNYSSELNVNALLLGDSALYLCASSRPGGAYNEQFFGPGTRLTVL.

This clonotype was seen only a few times. This chain connects TRBV28 to TRBJ1-4; TRBD1 matches 8 bases. The CDR3 covers 13 residues. CDR1 is MDHEN, CDR2 SYDVKM, per germline. J lost 7 bases, V lost 8 bases, and 6 bases had no gene match. DNA of the CDR3: TGTGCCAGCCTATCACAGGGGGGTGAAAAACTGTTTTTT. Translated: CASLSQGGEKLFF.

This clonotype was recorded many times. The rearrangement joins TRBV11-1 to TRBJ2-7, with D possibly TRBD2 on 5 matching bases. CDR1 and CDR2 from the germline V gene are SGHAT and FQDESV (reference sequence). CDR3 length equals 16 residues. V lost 0 bases, J lost 3 bases, and 15 bases lay in between. For the CDR3, the DNA is TGTGCCAGCAGCTTAGCGATTACGGAGGACGGCTACGAGCAGTACTTC. Its protein is CASSLAITEDGYEQYF.

This clonotype was counted a few times. The J gene is TRBJ2-7, the V gene TRBV12-3 or TRBV12-4; 9 bases are a match to TRBD1. The CDR3 is made up of 14 amino acids. The J segment lost 7 bases and the V segment lost 2 bases, leaving 6 bases of the junction unmatched. In DNA form, the CDR3 reads TGTGCCAGCAGTTTAACACAGGGGGCGGGTGAGCAGTACTTC. It yields the protein CASSLTQGAGEQYF.

This clonotype was counted ten times or more. The chain couples TRBV7-3 to TRBJ1-6, with TRBD1 as a possible D gene (6 bases). Between the trimmed V and J ends, which lost 2 bases and 0 bases, there was a span of 11 bases. The CDR3 has 17 amino acids. Germline lookup yields CDR1 SGHTA and CDR2 FQGTGA. The CDR3 nucleotides read TGTGCCAGCAGCTTAGGGGACACGTGCTCCTATAATTCACCCCTCCACTTT. Translation: CASSLGDTCSYNSPLHF.

At least ten counts were recorded for this clonotype. The chain combines TRBV10-3 with TRBJ2-7; D might be TRBD1 or TRBD2, each matching 6 bases. CDR1 is ENHRY, CDR2 SYGVKD, per germline. This CDR3 is 17 amino acids long. Trimming pared 3 bases from V and 3 bases from J, leaving 21 bases between. CDR3 in amino acids: CAISDGDRDTGLYEQYF. CDR3 nucleotides: TGTGCCATCAGTGACGGAGATCGGGACACGGGACTCTACGAGCAGTACTTC.

This clonotype was seen repeatedly, ten times or more. The J gene is TRBJ2-3, the V gene TRBV20-1, with TRBD1 matching over 8 bases. The ends lost 0 bases at V and 7 bases at J; junction bases unmatched: 15. The CDR3 has 17 residues. The germline gives CDR1 DFQATT, CDR2 SNEGSKA (reference sequence). Here the CDR3 reads CSARDRSGGLVGHTQYF. In nucleotides, the CDR3 is TGCAGTGCTAGAGATCGATCAGGGGGCTTGGTGGGGCATACGCAGTATTTT.

V usage is TRBV7-3 and J usage is TRBJ1-2, with a tentative D call TRBD1 (5 bases). CDR3 length: 14 amino acids. Germline loops: CDR1 SGHTA, CDR2 FQGTGA. V lost 5 bases to trimming and J lost 7 bases, with 17 bases between them. This chain's CDR3 is CASSQDGGTGGYTF. CDR3 DNA sequence: TGTGCCAGCAGCCAGGACGGCGGGACTGGTGGCTACACCTTC. Complete variable domain (other parts from reference TRBV7-3 and TRBJ1-2): GAGVSQTPSNKVTEKGKYVELRCDPISGHTALYWYRQSLGQGPEFLIYFQGTGAADDSGLPNDRFFAVRPEGSVSTLKIQRTERGDSAVYLCASSQDGGTGGYTFGSGTRLTVV.

This chain uses TRBV7-8 with TRBJ2-7, with a tentative D call TRBD2 (7 bases). The CDR3 length is 12 residues. Deletions cut 0 bases from V and 9 bases from J, with 9 bases between. Germline V lookup: CDR1 SGHVS, CDR2 FQNEAQ. The DNA for the CDR3 is TGTGCCAGCAGCTTAGCAGGGGGGGGGCAGTACTTC. The encoded protein is CASSLAGGGQYF.

This chain joins TRBV19 and TRBJ1-5; D is uncertain. CDR3 size: 15 residues. CDR1 is LNHDA and CDR2 is SQIVND in the germline V gene (reference sequence). Trimming removed 5 bases from V and 1 base from J, with 12 bases in between. Written as DNA, the CDR3 is TGTGCCAGTAGTCGGGAGGGAAAGAGCAATCAGCCCCAGCATTTT. The encoded protein is CASSREGKSNQPQHF.

This clonotype appeared a single time. The chain links TRBV19 to TRBJ1-6, with no clear D. Trimming shortened V by 5 bases and J by 14 bases, and 16 bases separated the two germline ends. From germline, CDR1 is LNHDA and CDR2 SQIVND (reference sequence). The CDR3 contains 13 residues. The CDR3 sequence is CASSSPAGLALHF. The CDR3 DNA sequence: TGTGCCAGTAGTTCCCCCGCTGGTTTGGCCCTCCACTTT.

There are many counts of this clonotype. CDR3 bases: TGCGCCAGCAGCTTGTTCGCCTCCTCGGCAGATACGCAGTATTTT. Its translation: CASSLFASSADTQYF. The chain joins TRBV5-1 to TRBJ2-3; D remains ambiguous. Trimming removed 1 base at V and 4 bases at J, with 13 bases between. This CDR3 is built from 15 residues. Per germline, CDR1 SGHRS and CDR2 YFSETQ. The full variable domain, rest sourced from reference TRBV5-1 and TRBJ2-3, is KAGVTQTPRYLIKTRGQQVTLSCSPISGHRSVSWYQQTPGQGLQFLFEYFSETQRNKGNFPGRFSGRQFSNSRSEMNVSTLELGDSALYLCASSLFASSADTQYFGPGTRLTVL.

The chain links TRBV24-1 to TRBJ1-2; D is ambiguous. The ends were cut back, 5 bases at V and 1 base at J, with 7 bases in the middle. CDR1 is KGHDR and CDR2 is SFDVKD in the germline V gene. The CDR3 length is 13 residues. CDR3 sequence reads: CATSAGSNYGYTF. CDR3 DNA: TGTGCCACCAGTGCGGGCAGTAACTATGGCTACACCTTC.

The chain employs TRBV5-1 and TRBJ2-1; TRBD2 matches 11 bases. The CDR3 sequence is 17 residues long. Germline V gives CDR1 SGHRS, CDR2 YFSETQ. The J segment lost 7 bases and the V segment lost 4 bases, leaving 13 bases of the junction unmatched. CDR3 bases: TGCGCCAGCAGCGCAACCTCCGGGACTAGCGGCCTAAATGAGCAGTTCTTC. Amino acid sequence: CASSATSGTSGLNEQFF.

This chain connects TRBV5-1 to TRBJ1-1, with D possibly matching TRBD1 (6 bases). CDR3 size: 15 residues. Deletions cut 7 bases from V and 4 bases from J, with 20 bases between. CDR1 and CDR2 from the germline V gene are SGHRS and YFSETQ. The CDR3 sequence: CASSPDGGEGTEAFF. In DNA form, the CDR3 reads TGCGCCAGCTCCCCTGACGGGGGCGAGGGCACTGAAGCTTTCTTT. Drawing the rest from reference TRBV5-1 and TRBJ1-1, the complete variable domain is KAGVTQTPRYLIKTRGQQVTLSCSPISGHRSVSWYQQTPGQGLQFLFEYFSETQRNKGNFPGRFSGRQFSNSRSEMNVSTLELGDSALYLCASSPDGGEGTEAFFGQGTRLTVV.

This clonotype has a count of ten or more. The rearrangement uses TRBV11-3 and TRBJ2-3, with 7 nucleotides matching TRBD1. Germline V gene data show CDR1 as SGHNT and CDR2 as YENEEA. J gave up 2 bases and V 5 bases, and 7 bases lay outside the gene matches. The length of the CDR3 is 15 residues. The CDR3 reads CASSAGTDFTDTQYF. In DNA, the CDR3 is TGTGCCAGCAGCGCAGGGACAGATTTCACAGATACGCAGTATTTT.

Only a few counts were recorded for this clonotype. This sequence joins TRBV27 and TRBJ1-1; D is unclear. The length of the CDR3 is 15 residues. V lost 2 bases and J lost 0, with 10 bases in between. Germline V lookup: CDR1 MNHEY, CDR2 SMNVEV (reference sequence). CDR3 nucleotide sequence: TGTGCCAGCAGTTTACACCCAGGTATGAACACTGAAGCTTTCTTT. It is translated as CASSLHPGMNTEAFF.

The sample holds many counts of this clonotype. The chain combines TRBV5-5 with TRBJ1-5, with no clear D. Germline V gives CDR1 SGHKS, CDR2 YYEKEE (reference sequence). With 4 bases removed from V and 4 bases from J, the gap between germline ends came to 15 bases. The CDR3 runs to 15 residues. For the CDR3, the DNA is TGTGCCAGCAGCCGAGAATCGGGGAGAAATCAGCCCCAGCATTTT. Its translation is CASSRESGRNQPQHF. Full variable domain (missing parts from reference TRBV5-5 and TRBJ1-5): DAGVTQSPTHLIKTRGQQVTLRCSPISGHKSVSWYQQVLGQGPQFIFQYYEKEERGRGNFPDRFSARQFPNYSSELNVNALLLGDSALYLCASSRESGRNQPQHFGDGTRLSIL.

This sequence joins TRBV2 and TRBJ1-1; TRBD1 matches 8 bases. Germline CDR1 and CDR2: SNHLY and FYNNEI. The CDR3 has 12 amino acids. The V segment lost 9 bases and the J segment 11 bases; nucleotides outside the gene matches: 11. The CDR3 DNA reads as TGTGCCAGGGACGACAGGGGCGGCGATGCTTTCTTT. This translates into CARDDRGGDAFF. The entire variable domain, with the rest obtained from reference TRBV2 and TRBJ1-1, is as follows: EPEVTQTPSHQVTQMGQEVILRCVPISNHLYFYWYRQILGQKVEFLVSFYNNEISEKSEIFDDQFSVERPDGSNFTLKIRSTKLEDSAMYFCARDDRGGDAFFGQGTRLTVV.

This sequence joins TRBV5-6 and TRBJ2-7, with 8 positions matching TRBD2. The ends lost 4 bases at V and 1 base at J; junction bases unmatched: 10. The CDR3 has 16 residues. Looked up from germline, CDR1 is SGHDT and CDR2 is YYEEEE. CDR3 residues: CASSLDAGGRSYEQYF. DNA for the CDR3: TGTGCCAGCAGCCTAGATGCGGGCGGGAGGTCCTACGAGCAGTACTTC. The full variable domain, in which reference TRBV5-6 and TRBJ2-7 provide the parts outside the CDR3, is DAGVTQSPTHLIKTRGQQVTLRCSPKSGHDTVSWYQQALGQGPQFIFQYYEEEERQRGNFPDRFSGHQFPNYSSELNVNALLLGDSALYLCASSLDAGGRSYEQYFGPGTRLTVT.

This clonotype turned up a few times. The V call is TRBV12-3 or TRBV12-4, the J call TRBJ1-1; the match to TRBD1 covers 11 bases. V lost 5 bases, J lost 4 bases, and 6 bases stayed unmatched. The CDR3 length is 15 residues. CDR3 amino acids: CASSPSGQGVTEAFF. DNA for the CDR3: TGTGCCAGCAGTCCCTCGGGACAGGGGGTCACTGAAGCTTTCTTT.

Many counts were recorded for this clonotype. The V and J genes are TRBV12-3 or TRBV12-4 and TRBJ1-5; weak D call: TRBD1 (6 bases). The CDR3 is 13 amino acids. Trimming stripped 5 bases from V and 7 bases from J, with 12 bases between. The CDR3 nucleotides are TGTGCCAGCAGTCTAAGACAGGTCCAGCCCCAGCATTTT. Protein product: CASSLRQVQPQHF.

This clonotype appeared many times. The chain has TRBV30 and TRBJ2-5, with D possibly matching TRBD2 (6 bases). Trimming took off 0 bases at V and 4 bases at J, with 9 bases between the two ends. From germline, CDR1 is GTSNPN and CDR2 SVGIG (reference sequence). CDR3 size: 13 residues. CDR3 nucleotide sequence: TGTGCCTGGAGTGTACTCGGGGGAGAGACCCAGTACTTC. Amino acid sequence: CAWSVLGGETQYF.

The chain combines TRBV6-1 with TRBJ1-2; D not certain. CDR1 is MNHNS, CDR2 SASEGT, per germline. V lost 7 bases and J lost 8, with 14 bases in between. The CDR3 extends over 12 amino acids. In DNA, the CDR3 is TGTGCCAGCACCAAGGGAGTAGGAGGCTACACCTTC. Residues: CASTKGVGGYTF.